The T cell receptor beta chain described here comes from a study of Ad26.COV2.S vaccination and SARS-CoV-2 variants. At the level of the study: COV1001, an Ad26.COV2.S trial, supplied this vaccine-arm donor. Overall study results and limits: Greater spike-specific TCR breadth was seen in vaccine recipients than in placebo recipients. There was reportedly substantial breadth in spike-specific CD8+ and CD4+ T cell responses after vaccination.

This clone came up a few times. As yet, its antigen is unknown. Per the germline V gene, CDR1 is SGHTA and CDR2 is FQGNSA. The CDR3 is made up of 13 amino acids. The V gene lost 5 bases and the J gene lost 2 bases, with 8 bases spanning the gap. Sequencing was performed with immunoSEQ multiplex PCR; in TCRdb, only in-frame clones are kept and a portion is missing. The profile shows 240,000 or so clones, over 75% of them singletons. Noted treatment: roughly 20 received Ad26.COV2.S at low or high dose, single or two shots; roughly five received placebo; per-sample allocation not given. Samples were taken on day 63 after the first vaccine or placebo injection.

The sequencing used peripheral blood, collected in a trial of Ad26.COV2.S vaccine versus placebo. The clonotype comes from a person aged 18-60 years who received the Ad26.COV2.S COVID-19 vaccine or a placebo. The chain couples TRBV7-2 to TRBJ2-3; no firm D call. Here the CDR3 reads CASSIRPTDTQYF. The DNA of the CDR3 is TGTGCCAGCAGCATCCGGCCCACAGATACGCAGTATTTT.